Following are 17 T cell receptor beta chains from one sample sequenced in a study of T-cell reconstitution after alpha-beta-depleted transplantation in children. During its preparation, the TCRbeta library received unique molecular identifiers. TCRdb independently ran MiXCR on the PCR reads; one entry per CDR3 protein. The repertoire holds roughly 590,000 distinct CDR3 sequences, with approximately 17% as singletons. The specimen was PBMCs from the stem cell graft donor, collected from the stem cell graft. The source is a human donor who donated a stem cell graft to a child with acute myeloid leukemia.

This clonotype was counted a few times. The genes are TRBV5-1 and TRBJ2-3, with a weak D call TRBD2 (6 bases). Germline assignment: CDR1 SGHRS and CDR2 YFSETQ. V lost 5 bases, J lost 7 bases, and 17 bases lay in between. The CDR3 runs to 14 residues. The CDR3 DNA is TGCGCCAGCAGGGTCGCGCGGGGATCTTATACGCAGTATTTT. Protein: CASRVARGSYTQYF.

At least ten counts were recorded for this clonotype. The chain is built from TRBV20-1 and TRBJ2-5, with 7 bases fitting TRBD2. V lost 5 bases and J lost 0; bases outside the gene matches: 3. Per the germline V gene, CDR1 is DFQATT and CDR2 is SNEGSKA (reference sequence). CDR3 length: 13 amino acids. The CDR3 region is CSAVGGNQETQYF. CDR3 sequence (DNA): TGCAGTGCTGTGGGGGGGAACCAAGAGACCCAGTACTTC.

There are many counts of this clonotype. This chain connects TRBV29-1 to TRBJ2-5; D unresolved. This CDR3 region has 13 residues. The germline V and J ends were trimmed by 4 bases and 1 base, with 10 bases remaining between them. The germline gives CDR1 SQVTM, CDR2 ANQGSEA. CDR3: CSVGSRLQETQYF. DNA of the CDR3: TGCAGCGTTGGGTCTAGACTCCAAGAGACCCAGTACTTC.

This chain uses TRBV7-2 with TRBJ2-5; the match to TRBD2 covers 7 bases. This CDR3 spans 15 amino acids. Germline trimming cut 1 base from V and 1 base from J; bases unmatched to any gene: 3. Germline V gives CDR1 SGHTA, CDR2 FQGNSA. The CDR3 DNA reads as TGTGCCAGCAGCTTAGGGTCTAGCGGCCAAGAGACCCAGTACTTC. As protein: CASSLGSSGQETQYF.

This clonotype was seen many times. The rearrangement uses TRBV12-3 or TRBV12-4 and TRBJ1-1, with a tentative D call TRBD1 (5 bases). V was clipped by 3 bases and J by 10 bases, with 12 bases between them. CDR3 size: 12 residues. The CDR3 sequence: CASSFKGQGAFF. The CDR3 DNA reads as TGTGCCAGCAGTTTCAAGGGTCAGGGAGCTTTCTTT.

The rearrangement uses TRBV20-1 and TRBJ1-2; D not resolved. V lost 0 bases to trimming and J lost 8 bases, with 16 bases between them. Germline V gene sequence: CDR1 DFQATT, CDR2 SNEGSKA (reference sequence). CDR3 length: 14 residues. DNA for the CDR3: TGCAGTGCTAGAGATCGGGGAAGGGATTCGGGCTACACCTTC. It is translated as CSARDRGRDSGYTF.

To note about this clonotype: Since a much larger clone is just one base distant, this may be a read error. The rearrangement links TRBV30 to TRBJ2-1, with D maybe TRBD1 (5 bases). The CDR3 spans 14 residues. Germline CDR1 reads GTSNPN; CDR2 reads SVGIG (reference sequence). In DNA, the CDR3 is TGTGCCTGGAGGGGGTTAGGGGCCTACAATGAGCGGTTCTTC. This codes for CAWRGLGAYNERFF.

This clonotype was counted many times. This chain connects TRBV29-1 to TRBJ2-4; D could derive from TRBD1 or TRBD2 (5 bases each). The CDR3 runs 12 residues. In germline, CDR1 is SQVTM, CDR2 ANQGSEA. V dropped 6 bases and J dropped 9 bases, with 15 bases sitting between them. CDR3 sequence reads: CSVNIGAGIQYF. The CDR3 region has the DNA TGCAGCGTGAATATAGGGGCGGGCATTCAGTACTTC. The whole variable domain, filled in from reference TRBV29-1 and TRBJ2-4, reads SAVISQKPSRDICQRGTSLTIQCQVDSQVTMMFWYRQQPGQSLTLIATANQGSEATYESGFVIDKFPISRPNLTFSTLTVSNMSPEDSSIYLCSVNIGAGIQYFGAGTRLSVL.

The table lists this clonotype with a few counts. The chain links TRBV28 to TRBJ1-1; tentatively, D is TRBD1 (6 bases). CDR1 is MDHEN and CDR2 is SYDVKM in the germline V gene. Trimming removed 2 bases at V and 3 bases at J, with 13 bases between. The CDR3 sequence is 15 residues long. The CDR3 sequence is CASSLTGLAYTEAFF. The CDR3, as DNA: TGTGCCAGCAGTTTAACAGGGTTGGCGTACACTGAAGCTTTCTTT.

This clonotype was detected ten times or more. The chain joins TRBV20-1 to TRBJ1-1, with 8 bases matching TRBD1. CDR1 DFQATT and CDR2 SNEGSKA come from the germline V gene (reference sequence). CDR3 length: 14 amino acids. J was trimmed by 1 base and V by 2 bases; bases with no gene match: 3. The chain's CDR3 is CSARSTGENTEAFF. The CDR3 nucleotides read TGCAGTGCTAGATCGACAGGGGAGAACACTGAAGCTTTCTTT.

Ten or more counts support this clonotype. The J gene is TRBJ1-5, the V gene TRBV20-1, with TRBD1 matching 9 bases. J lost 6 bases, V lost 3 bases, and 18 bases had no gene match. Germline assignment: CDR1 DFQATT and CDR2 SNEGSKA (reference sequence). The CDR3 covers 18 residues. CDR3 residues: CSARDPGQGLTDTQPQHF. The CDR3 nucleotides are TGCAGTGCTAGGGATCCGGGACAGGGATTAACAGACACTCAGCCCCAGCATTTT.

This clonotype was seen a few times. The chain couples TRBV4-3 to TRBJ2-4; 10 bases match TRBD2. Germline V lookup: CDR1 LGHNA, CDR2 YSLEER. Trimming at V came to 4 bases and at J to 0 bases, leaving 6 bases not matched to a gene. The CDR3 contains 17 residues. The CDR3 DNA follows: TGCGCCAGCAGCCGTAGCGGGGGGCCCCTAGCCAAAAACATTCAGTACTTC. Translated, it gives CASSRSGGPLAKNIQYF.

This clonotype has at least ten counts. The CDR3 nucleotides read TGTGCCAGCAGTTTTGGACAGCTTCCCACCTACGAGCAGTACTTC. Protein product: CASSFGQLPTYEQYF. This sequence joins TRBV6-2 or TRBV6-3 and TRBJ2-7, with D possibly matching TRBD1 (6 bases). The length of the CDR3 is 15 residues. The V end lost 4 bases, the J end lost 2 bases, and 15 bases lay between the germline ends. The germline V gene has CDR1 MNHEY and CDR2 SVGEGT.

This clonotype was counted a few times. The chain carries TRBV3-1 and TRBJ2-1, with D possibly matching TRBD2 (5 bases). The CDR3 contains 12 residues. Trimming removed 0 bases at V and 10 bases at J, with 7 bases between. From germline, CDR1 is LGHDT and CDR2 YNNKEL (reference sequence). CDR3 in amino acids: CASSQDWEEQFF. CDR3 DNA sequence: TGTGCCAGCAGCCAAGATTGGGAGGAGCAGTTCTTC.

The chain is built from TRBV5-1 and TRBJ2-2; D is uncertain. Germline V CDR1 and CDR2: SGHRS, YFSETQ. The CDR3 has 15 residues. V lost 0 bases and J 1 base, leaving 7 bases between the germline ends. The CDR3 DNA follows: TGCGCCAGCAGCTTGGAGGCGGTGAACACCGGGGAGCTGTTTTTT. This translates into CASSLEAVNTGELFF.

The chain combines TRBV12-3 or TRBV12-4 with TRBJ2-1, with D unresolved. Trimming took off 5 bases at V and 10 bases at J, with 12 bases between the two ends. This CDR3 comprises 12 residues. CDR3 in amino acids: CASSPVVAEQFF. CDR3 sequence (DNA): TGTGCCAGCAGTCCGGTCGTCGCCGAGCAGTTCTTC.

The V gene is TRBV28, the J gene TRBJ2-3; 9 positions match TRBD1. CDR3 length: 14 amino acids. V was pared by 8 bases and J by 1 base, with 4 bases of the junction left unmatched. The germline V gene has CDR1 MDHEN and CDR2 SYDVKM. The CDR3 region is CASGDRVGTDTQYF. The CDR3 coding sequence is TGTGCCAGCGGGGACAGGGTCGGCACAGATACGCAGTATTTT.